This is a list of T cell receptor beta chains from one sample in a study of blood T cell repertoires in COVID-19. Profiling relied on immunoSEQ multiplex PCR, and the TCRdb table lists in-frame clones only, not all of them. This table has 250,000 to 350,000 clones, 70% to 85% appearing once. Sequences were obtained from peripheral blood. The receptors shown here come from a human donor with COVID-19, enrolled during active disease. The donor label of this sample is uncertain. CDR3s include the opening cysteine and the closing phenylalanine or tryptophan. A D gene is named only where the DNA matches it firmly. Only some rows state a clone size, as once, few, many or a class for expanded clones.

TRBV28	.	.	TRBJ1-2	CASSNTSNPFGCTF	TGTGCCAGCAGTAATACCAGTAACCCCTTTGGCTGCACCTTC
TRBV6-5	once	TRBD1	TRBJ1-1	CASRLQGDTEAFF	TGTGCCAGCAGATTACAGGGGGACACTGAAGCTTTCTTT
TRBV7-2	.	TRBD2	TRBJ2-7	CASSLAALAGEVEQYF	TGTGCCAGCAGCTTAGCGGCCCTAGCGGGAGAAGTCGAGCAGTACTTC
TRBV28	.	TRBD1	TRBJ1-6	CASSASTGDNSPLHF	TGTGCCAGCAGTGCTTCGACAGGGGACAATTCACCCCTCCACTTT
TRBV5-1	.	.	TRBJ2-2	CASSFGAEFTGELFF	TGCGCCAGCAGCTTCGGAGCGGAGTTCACCGGGGAGCTGTTTTTT
TRBV29-1	.	TRBD2	TRBJ2-3	CSVAGGRFTDTQYF	TGCAGCGTTGCGGGCGGGAGGTTCACAGATACGCAGTATTTT
TRBV12-3/TRBV12-4	.	.	TRBJ1-4	CASTEVGEKLFF	TGTGCCAGCACCGAGGTTGGTGAAAAACTGTTTTTT
TRBV10-1	.	.	TRBJ1-4	CASSGAGANEKLFF	TGCGCCAGCAGCGGCGCGGGGGCTAATGAAAAACTGTTTTTT
TRBV2	.	.	TRBJ2-2	CARSLLRARGTGELFF	TGTGCCCGCAGCTTACTCCGGGCCCGCGGGACCGGGGAGCTGTTTTTT
TRBV11-3	.	TRBD2	TRBJ2-2	CASSLVAGVVGELFF	TGTGCCAGCAGCTTAGTGGCGGGAGTAGTCGGGGAGCTGTTTTTT
TRBV30	.	TRBD1	TRBJ1-2	CAWSSPGGNYGYTF	TGTGCCTGGAGTAGTCCAGGGGGAAACTATGGCTACACCTTC
TRBV7-2	few	.	TRBJ2-1	CASSLARSSYNEQFF	TGTGCCAGCAGCTTAGCAAGGAGTTCATACAATGAGCAGTTCTTC
TRBV11-2	.	.	TRBJ1-2	CASSADGDGYTF	TGTGCCAGCAGCGCAGACGGGGATGGCTACACCTTC
TRBV11-2	.	.	TRBJ2-5	CASSLDAVTQYF	TGTGCCAGCAGCTTAGATGCGGTGACCCAGTACTTC
TRBV6-5	.	TRBD1	TRBJ1-1	CASRAGGEGTEAFF	TGTGCCAGCAGGGCAGGGGGAGAGGGGACTGAAGCTTTCTTT
TRBV6-5	.	TRBD1	TRBJ1-1	CASIKQGARTEAFF	TGTGCCAGCATTAAACAGGGGGCGCGTACTGAAGCTTTCTTT
TRBV28	.	TRBD1	TRBJ1-4	CASSSPGTGPNEKLFF	TGTGCCAGCAGCTCCCCAGGGACAGGGCCTAATGAAAAACTGTTTTTT
TRBV29-1	.	TRBD2	TRBJ2-5	CSVELAEETQYF	TGCAGCGTTGAGCTAGCGGAAGAGACCCAGTACTTC
TRBV5-1	.	.	TRBJ2-7	CASSLDRRSYEQYF	TGCGCCAGCAGCTTGGACAGGCGATCCTACGAGCAGTACTTC
TRBV7-9	.	TRBD1	TRBJ1-6	CASSLDRSYNSPLHF	TGTGCCAGCAGCTTGGACAGGTCGTATAATTCACCCCTCCACTTT
TRBV3-1/TRBV3-2	.	.	TRBJ1-5	CASSQDRNQPQHF	TGTGCCAGCAGCCAAGACAGGAATCAGCCCCAGCATTTT
TRBV6-1	.	TRBD2	TRBJ2-7	CASSDLAGPYEQYF	TGTGCCAGCAGTGATCTAGCGGGTCCTTACGAGCAGTACTTC
TRBV5-5	.	.	TRBJ2-7	CASSLVPGSYEQYF	TGTGCCAGCAGCTTGGTCCCGGGTTCCTACGAGCAGTACTTC
TRBV9	few	TRBD2	TRBJ2-1	CASSAEIAGGANEQFF	TGTGCCAGCAGCGCAGAGATAGCGGGAGGGGCAAATGAGCAGTTCTTC
TRBV7-3	.	TRBD1	TRBJ1-1	CASSLQGGTEAFF	TGTGCCAGCAGTCTCCAGGGGGGCACTGAAGCTTTCTTT
TRBV11-2	.	TRBD1	TRBJ2-1	CASSSRTGGYNEQFF	TGTGCCAGCAGCTCTAGGACAGGGGGATACAATGAGCAGTTCTTC
TRBV29-1	.	.	TRBJ2-3	CSVARVTDTQYF	TGCAGCGTTGCGCGGGTCACAGATACGCAGTATTTT
TRBV6-5	.	TRBD1	TRBJ1-1	CASSYSTGGDTEAFF	TGTGCCAGCAGTTACTCGACAGGGGGTGACACTGAAGCTTTCTTT
TRBV7-6	.	TRBD1	TRBJ1-5	CASSPRTGQGQPQHF	TGTGCCAGCAGCCCCCGGACAGGGCAGGGACAGCCCCAGCATTTT
TRBV13	.	TRBD2	TRBJ2-3	CASSLGGTSGTDTQYF	TGTGCCAGCAGCTTAGGAGGGACTAGCGGCACAGATACGCAGTATTTT
TRBV5-1	few	.	TRBJ1-1	CASSLGLNTEAFF	TGCGCCAGCAGCTTGGGACTAAACACTGAAGCTTTCTTT
TRBV28	.	.	TRBJ1-2	CASNSGGINYGYTF	TGTGCCAGCAACTCGGGAGGGATAAACTATGGCTACACCTTC
TRBV9	.	TRBD2	TRBJ2-7	CASSQGLAGAIAEQYF	TGTGCCAGCAGCCAGGGGCTAGCGGGAGCTATAGCCGAGCAGTACTTC
TRBV27	.	TRBD1	TRBJ1-4	CASSFQTGANEKLFF	TGTGCCAGCAGTTTCCAGACAGGGGCTAATGAAAAACTGTTTTTT
TRBV24-1	.	TRBD2	TRBJ2-1	CATRGTSGDYNEQFF	TGTGCCACCAGGGGAACTAGCGGGGACTACAATGAGCAGTTCTTC
TRBV5-6	.	.	TRBJ1-1	CASSLAPGRGNTEAFF	TGTGCCAGCAGCTTGGCCCCGGGCAGGGGGAACACTGAAGCTTTCTTT
TRBV3-1/TRBV3-2	.	.	TRBJ2-3	CASSQDGAGWDTQYF	TGTGCCAGCAGCCAAGATGGAGCGGGCTGGGATACGCAGTATTTT
TRBV19	.	.	TRBJ2-1	CASSIAQGSYNEQFF	TGTGCCAGTAGTATAGCGCAGGGAAGTTACAATGAGCAGTTCTTC
TRBV28	few	TRBD1	TRBJ1-3	CASSLLAAGQGGYTIYF	TGTGCCAGCAGTTTATTAGCTGCGGGACAGGGTGGGTACACCATATATTTT
TRBV30	.	.	TRBJ1-4	CACLLRGATNEKLFF	TGTGCCTGTCTCCTTCGCGGTGCAACTAATGAAAAACTGTTTTTT
TRBV14	.	.	TRBJ1-6	CASSRGYGSYNSPLHF	TGTGCCAGCAGCCGAGGTTACGGCTCCTATAATTCACCCCTCCACTTT
TRBV20-1	.	TRBD2	TRBJ2-3	CSASLLREGTDTQYF	TGCAGTGCTAGTTTATTACGGGAGGGGACAGATACGCAGTATTTT
TRBV7-2	.	.	TRBJ1-5	CASSLLGARNQPQHF	TGTGCCAGCAGCTTATTGGGGGCTCGAAATCAGCCCCAGCATTTT
TRBV5-1	.	.	TRBJ2-1	CASSENSFQVNEQFF	TGCGCCAGCAGTGAGAACAGTTTTCAAGTCAATGAGCAGTTCTTC
TRBV5-1	.	TRBD1	TRBJ2-2	CASSEMTGTGELFF	TGCGCCAGCAGCGAAATGACAGGGACCGGGGAGCTGTTTTTT
TRBV9	medium-sized	TRBD1	TRBJ1-1	CASSVAGRGQGAGNTEAFF	TGTGCCAGCAGCGTAGCTGGGCGGGGACAGGGGGCCGGGAACACTGAAGCTTTCTTT
TRBV20-1	.	TRBD2	TRBJ2-3	CSASPSGRPDTQYF	TGCAGTGCTAGTCCTAGCGGGCGGCCGGATACGCAGTATTTT
TRBV5-3	.	TRBD1	TRBJ1-6	CARSPRNRGQNSPLHF	TGTGCCAGAAGCCCAAGGAACAGGGGGCAGAATTCACCCCTCCACTTT
TRBV4-3	.	.	TRBJ1-5	CASSQETGVSNQPQHF	TGCGCCAGCAGCCAAGAGACCGGGGTTAGCAATCAGCCCCAGCATTTT
TRBV19	.	TRBD2	TRBJ2-3	CASSPGLAGIDTQYF	TGTGCCAGTAGTCCCGGACTAGCGGGAATAGATACGCAGTATTTT
TRBV3-1/TRBV3-2	.	TRBD1	TRBJ2-5	CASSQTGEETQYF	TGTGCCAGCAGCCAAACAGGGGAAGAGACCCAGTACTTC
TRBV5-1	.	TRBD2	TRBJ2-1	CASSSLLAGETNEQFF	TGCGCCAGCAGCTCCCTATTGGCGGGAGAAACTAATGAGCAGTTCTTC
TRBV6-1	once	TRBD1	TRBJ1-4	CASSEISGTANEKLFF	TGTGCCAGCAGTGAGATCTCCGGGACAGCTAATGAAAAACTGTTTTTT
TRBV28	once	TRBD2	TRBJ2-1	CASSSVAGALGKYRQFF	TGTGCCAGCAGTTCCGTAGCGGGAGCCCTGGGAAAGTATAGACAGTTCTTC
TRBV6-5	few	TRBD1	TRBJ1-1	CASLLLGQGNTEAFF	TGTGCCAGCCTCTTATTGGGACAGGGGAACACTGAAGCTTTCTTT